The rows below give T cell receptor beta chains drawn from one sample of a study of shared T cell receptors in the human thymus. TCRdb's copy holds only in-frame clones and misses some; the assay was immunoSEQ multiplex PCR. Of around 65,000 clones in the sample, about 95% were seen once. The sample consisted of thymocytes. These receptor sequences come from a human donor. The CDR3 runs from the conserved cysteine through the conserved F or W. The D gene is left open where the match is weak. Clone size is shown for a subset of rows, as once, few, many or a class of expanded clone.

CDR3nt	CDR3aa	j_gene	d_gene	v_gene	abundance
TGTGCCAGCAGCGTAGTGGAGGACTCCGTTTACACCGGGGAGCTGTTTTTT	CASSVVEDSVYTGELFF	TRBJ2-2	.	TRBV9	.
TGTGCCAGCAGCCGGGCCCGACGGACTAGCGGGTTACAAGAGACCCAGTACTTC	CASSRARRTSGLQETQYF	TRBJ2-5	TRBD2	TRBV7-7	once
TGTGCCAGCAGCTTGATCGGCTACCGGGACTACCAGTGGGAGACCCAGTACTTC	CASSLIGYRDYQWETQYF	TRBJ2-5	TRBD2	TRBV5-4	.
TGTGCCAGCAATTCCGGGACTGGGAACACCGGGGAGCTGTTTTTT	CASNSGTGNTGELFF	TRBJ2-2	.	TRBV6-6	.
TGTGCCAGCAGTGAGAGGGGGGCTACAGATACGCAGTATTTT	CASSERGATDTQYF	TRBJ2-3	.	TRBV27	.
TGTGCCAGCAGCGTAGATTTTAGATGGGGATTTTCTGGAAACACCATATATTTT	CASSVDFRWGFSGNTIYF	TRBJ1-3	.	TRBV9	.
TGTGCCAGCAGCCCTCTGGGACATATCAACTATGGCTACACCTTC	CASSPLGHINYGYTF	TRBJ1-2	.	TRBV9	.
TGTGCCAGCAGCAGGTCGGGGGTAACGTACAATGAGCAGTTCTTC	CASSRSGVTYNEQFF	TRBJ2-1	.	TRBV21-1	.
TGTGCCAGCAGAAAAGGGGGTACCGACCCAGATACGCAGTATTTT	CASRKGGTDPDTQYF	TRBJ2-3	.	TRBV7-3	.
TGTGCCAGTAGTACCTTAAGGGGCGGAAGATCCACTGAAGCTTTCTTT	CASSTLRGGRSTEAFF	TRBJ1-1	.	TRBV19	.
TGTGCCAGTAGTAGAAGGCCGGGACAGCCCGATAACTATAATTCACCCCTCCACTTT	CASSRRPGQPDNYNSPLHF	TRBJ1-6	TRBD1	TRBV19	.
TGTGCCAGCAGCTTAGGGGGCCCTGAGTATTCACCCCTCCACTTT	CASSLGGPEYSPLHF	TRBJ1-6	.	TRBV7-2	.
TGCGCCAGCAGCCAGATGAACAGACCGCCCGGGGAGCTGTTTTTT	CASSQMNRPPGELFF	TRBJ2-2	.	TRBV4-3	.
TGTGCCAGCAGCTCCCACCCTAGACAGGGGGCTGCTTATGTGGGCTACGAGCAGTACTTC	CASSSHPRQGAAYVGYEQYF	TRBJ2-7	TRBD1	TRBV5-8	.
TGTGCCAGCAGCTGGGAGAATAGCGCCCACGAGCAGTACTTC	CASSWENSAHEQYF	TRBJ2-7	.	TRBV5-6	.
TGTGCCAGCAGCCCAGCTCGCGGGTCAGTTCGCACTGAAGCTTTCTTT	CASSPARGSVRTEAFF	TRBJ1-1	.	TRBV11-2	.
TGTGCCAGCAGATTCGACAGGCCCAATGGGACAGATACGCAGTATTTT	CASRFDRPNGTDTQYF	TRBJ2-3	.	TRBV25-1	.
TGTGCCAGCAGTTACAGGGGGCTGGGGGAGACCCAGTACTTC	CASSYRGLGETQYF	TRBJ2-5	TRBD1	TRBV28	.
TGTGCCAGTCGGGCAGGGGGCGCCTCTAGTCAAGACCCACCCCTCTCGGTGTTAAATCAGCCCCAGCATTTT	CASRAGGASSQDPPLSVLNQPQHF	TRBJ1-5	TRBD1	TRBV19	.
TGTGCCAGTAGTAACGACAGATCCTCTGGAAACACCATATATTTT	CASSNDRSSGNTIYF	TRBJ1-3	.	TRBV19	.
TGTGCCATGAGTTCCTCTGGGGCCAACGTCCTGACTTTC	CAMSSSGANVLTF	TRBJ2-6	.	TRBV10-3	.
TGTGCCAGTATCTCCGGGGGACTAGCGGGGCCAGATACGCAGTATTTT	CASISGGLAGPDTQYF	TRBJ2-3	TRBD2	TRBV19	once
TGTGCCAGCAGTACCCGGACAGGGGGAGGCAAAAACATTCAGTACTTC	CASSTRTGGGKNIQYF	TRBJ2-4	TRBD1	TRBV28	.
TGTGCCAGTGGAGGAATGGGCACAGATACGCAGTATTTT	CASGGMGTDTQYF	TRBJ2-3	.	TRBV6-5	.
TGTGCCAGCAGCCGAGACTTTCGGACTGAAACCGGGGAGCTGTTTTTT	CASSRDFRTETGELFF	TRBJ2-2	.	TRBV5-4	.